This is a list of T cell receptor beta chains from one sample in a study of T-cell reconstitution after alpha-beta-depleted transplantation in children. TCRdb passed the PCR reads through MiXCR, listing each CDR3 protein once. The sample records over 200,000 distinct CDR3 sequences, about 8.7% being singletons. The material sequenced was PBMCs, mostly from graft donor cells, taken 360 days after TCRalphabeta/CD19-depleted stem cell transplant. The receptors derive from a male patient aged 2-9 years who had a stem cell transplant for acute myeloid leukemia, so the T cells may come from the graft donor. CDR3s include the opening cysteine and the closing phenylalanine or tryptophan. The order of the fields is D gene, J gene, V gene, clone size, CDR3 protein, CDR3 DNA. A D gene is named only where the DNA matches it firmly. Clone size is given for some rows only: seen once, a few or many times, or a class if the clone is expanded.

d_gene: TRBD1; j_gene: TRBJ1-1; v_gene: TRBV29-1; abundance: many; CDR3aa: CSVCRVGTGDHMNTEAFF; CDR3nt: TGCAGCGTGTGCAGAGTGGGGACAGGGGATCACATGAACACTGAAGCTTTCTTT
d_gene: NA; j_gene: TRBJ1-5; v_gene: TRBV20-1; abundance: few; CDR3aa: CSARPGAREQPQHF; CDR3nt: TGCAGTGCCCGGCCGGGGGCACGGGAGCAGCCCCAGCATTTT
d_gene: NA; j_gene: TRBJ2-7; v_gene: TRBV28; abundance: NA; CDR3aa: CASSLYGPYEQYF; CDR3nt: TGTGCCAGCAGTTTGTACGGGCCCTACGAGCAGTACTTC
d_gene: NA; j_gene: TRBJ2-1; v_gene: TRBV30; abundance: NA; CDR3aa: CAWSVAFSSYNEQFF; CDR3nt: TGTGCCTGGAGTGTGGCCTTTAGCAGCTACAATGAGCAGTTCTTC
d_gene: NA; j_gene: TRBJ1-3; v_gene: TRBV10-3; abundance: many; CDR3aa: CAISVQPRSSGNTIYF; CDR3nt: TGTGCCATCAGTGTACAGCCAAGGTCCTCTGGAAACACCATATATTTT
d_gene: TRBD2; j_gene: TRBJ2-1; v_gene: TRBV10-3; abundance: NA; CDR3aa: CAISESASGSGYNEQFF; CDR3nt: TGTGCCATCAGTGAGTCGGCTAGCGGGAGTGGTTACAATGAGCAGTTCTTC
d_gene: NA; j_gene: TRBJ2-5; v_gene: TRBV2; abundance: few; CDR3aa: CASSRRGIETQYF; CDR3nt: TGTGCCAGCAGTCGCCGGGGGATTGAGACCCAGTACTTC
d_gene: NA; j_gene: TRBJ2-1; v_gene: TRBV20-1; abundance: NA; CDR3aa: CSASSSVHEQFF; CDR3nt: TGCAGTGCTAGTTCTAGCGTACATGAGCAGTTCTTC
d_gene: NA; j_gene: TRBJ1-6; v_gene: TRBV12-3/TRBV12-4; abundance: many; CDR3aa: CASRFGVNSPLHF; CDR3nt: TGTGCCAGCAGGTTTGGCGTTAATTCACCCCTCCACTTT
d_gene: NA; j_gene: TRBJ2-5; v_gene: TRBV12-3/TRBV12-4; abundance: NA; CDR3aa: CASSLTGFQETQYF; CDR3nt: TGTGCCAGCAGCTTGACAGGATTCCAAGAGACCCAGTACTTC
d_gene: TRBD2; j_gene: TRBJ2-2; v_gene: TRBV27; abundance: many; CDR3aa: CASSLSRTSGVTGELFF; CDR3nt: TGTGCCAGCAGTTTATCCAGGACTAGCGGGGTCACCGGGGAGCTGTTTTTT
d_gene: NA; j_gene: TRBJ2-7; v_gene: TRBV7-2; abundance: many; CDR3aa: CASSLADPFREQYF; CDR3nt: TGTGCCAGCAGCTTAGCGGACCCCTTCAGGGAGCAGTACTTC
d_gene: TRBD2; j_gene: TRBJ2-1; v_gene: TRBV28; abundance: many; CDR3aa: CASSSRPISGSPLYNEQFF; CDR3nt: TGTGCCAGCAGCTCTAGGCCCATTAGCGGGAGCCCCCTTTACAATGAGCAGTTCTTC
d_gene: NA; j_gene: TRBJ2-4; v_gene: TRBV18; abundance: few; CDR3aa: CASSDRVVENIQYF; CDR3nt: TGTGCCAGCTCAGATCGCGTAGTCGAAAACATTCAGTACTTC
d_gene: TRBD2; j_gene: TRBJ2-1; v_gene: TRBV20-1; abundance: many; CDR3aa: CSARGIAGVPSSYNEQFF; CDR3nt: TGCAGTGCTAGAGGTATAGCGGGAGTTCCCAGCTCCTACAATGAGCAGTTCTTC
d_gene: NA; j_gene: TRBJ2-1; v_gene: TRBV12-5; abundance: many; CDR3aa: CASGARTGRSYNEQFF; CDR3nt: TGTGCTAGTGGTGCTAGGACGGGTCGCTCCTACAATGAGCAGTTCTTC
d_gene: TRBD1; j_gene: TRBJ1-5; v_gene: TRBV7-2; abundance: few; CDR3aa: CASSLSVSRDREFGGNQPQHF; CDR3nt: TGTGCCAGCAGCTTATCGGTTTCGCGGGACAGGGAATTCGGTGGCAATCAGCCCCAGCATTTT
d_gene: NA; j_gene: TRBJ2-4; v_gene: TRBV6-2/TRBV6-3; abundance: few; CDR3aa: CASSPHTKNIQYF; CDR3nt: TGTGCCAGCAGCCCCCATACCAAAAACATTCAGTACTTC
d_gene: NA; j_gene: TRBJ2-7; v_gene: TRBV10-3; abundance: once; CDR3aa: CAISAVSYEQYF; CDR3nt: TGTGCCATCAGTGCGGTCTCCTACGAGCAGTACTTC
d_gene: NA; j_gene: TRBJ2-2; v_gene: TRBV20-1; abundance: many; CDR3aa: CSAKKSENTGELFF; CDR3nt: TGCAGTGCTAAAAAATCAGAGAACACCGGGGAGCTGTTTTTT
d_gene: TRBD2; j_gene: TRBJ2-1; v_gene: TRBV7-2; abundance: few; CDR3aa: CASSSGLGYGYNEQFF; CDR3nt: TGTGCCAGCAGCTCCGGACTAGGTTATGGCTACAATGAGCAGTTCTTC
d_gene: TRBD1; j_gene: TRBJ1-4; v_gene: TRBV20-1; abundance: NA; CDR3aa: CSALDRGPTNEKLFF; CDR3nt: TGCAGTGCTCTGGACAGGGGGCCAACTAATGAAAAACTGTTTTTT
d_gene: NA; j_gene: TRBJ1-2; v_gene: TRBV5-5; abundance: NA; CDR3aa: CASSRRDGGGYTF; CDR3nt: TGTGCCAGCAGCAGAAGGGACGGCGGTGGCTACACCTTC
d_gene: NA; j_gene: TRBJ2-4; v_gene: TRBV7-2; abundance: few; CDR3aa: CASSLDGPAGLQYF; CDR3nt: TGTGCCAGCAGCTTAGATGGCCCGGCAGGACTTCAGTACTTC
d_gene: NA; j_gene: TRBJ2-1; v_gene: TRBV2; abundance: many; CDR3aa: CASTAHEQFF; CDR3nt: TGTGCCAGCACGGCACATGAGCAGTTCTTC
d_gene: TRBD1; j_gene: TRBJ2-7; v_gene: TRBV10-3; abundance: many; CDR3aa: CANDRVNEQYF; CDR3nt: TGTGCCAACGACAGGGTAAACGAGCAGTACTTC
d_gene: NA; j_gene: TRBJ1-4; v_gene: TRBV5-1; abundance: NA; CDR3aa: CASSSGKADRGEKLFF; CDR3nt: TGCGCCAGCAGCTCCGGTAAGGCGGACAGAGGAGAAAAACTGTTTTTT
d_gene: TRBD1; j_gene: TRBJ1-5; v_gene: TRBV5-1; abundance: few; CDR3aa: CASSRTGVDQPQHF; CDR3nt: TGCGCCAGCAGCCGGACAGGGGTTGATCAGCCCCAGCATTTT
d_gene: TRBD1; j_gene: TRBJ2-5; v_gene: TRBV28; abundance: few; CDR3aa: CASSFAGGMETQYF; CDR3nt: TGTGCCAGCAGTTTCGCAGGGGGTATGGAGACCCAGTACTTC
d_gene: TRBD1; j_gene: TRBJ2-5; v_gene: TRBV7-2; abundance: few; CDR3aa: CASSRDRDLETQYF; CDR3nt: TGTGCCAGCAGCCGGGACAGAGACTTAGAGACCCAGTACTTC
d_gene: TRBD1; j_gene: TRBJ1-1; v_gene: TRBV28; abundance: many; CDR3aa: CATEHEGATEAFF; CDR3nt: TGTGCCACCGAACATGAGGGGGCCACTGAAGCTTTCTTT
d_gene: NA; j_gene: TRBJ2-3; v_gene: TRBV12-3/TRBV12-4; abundance: many; CDR3aa: CASNLLGADTQYF; CDR3nt: TGTGCCAGCAACCTACTAGGGGCAGATACGCAGTATTTT
d_gene: NA; j_gene: TRBJ1-1; v_gene: TRBV6-1; abundance: NA; CDR3aa: CASRPGVVTEAFF; CDR3nt: TGTGCCAGCAGGCCAGGGGTGGTCACTGAAGCTTTCTTT
d_gene: TRBD1; j_gene: TRBJ2-7; v_gene: TRBV7-2; abundance: few; CDR3aa: CASSSRTGRLYEQYF; CDR3nt: TGTGCCAGCAGCTCCCGGACAGGGAGGCTGTACGAGCAGTACTTC
d_gene: NA; j_gene: TRBJ2-7; v_gene: TRBV20-1; abundance: few; CDR3aa: CSALPESDRGYQYEQYF; CDR3nt: TGCAGTGCCCTCCCAGAATCGGACCGGGGGTATCAATACGAGCAGTACTTC
d_gene: NA; j_gene: TRBJ2-2; v_gene: TRBV7-2; abundance: few; CDR3aa: CASSLPRGNTGELFF; CDR3nt: TGTGCCAGCAGCTTACCCCGGGGGAACACCGGGGAGCTGTTTTTT
d_gene: TRBD2; j_gene: TRBJ2-1; v_gene: TRBV29-1; abundance: many; CDR3aa: CSVRLAGAYNEQFF; CDR3nt: TGCAGCGTACGACTAGCGGGAGCCTACAATGAGCAGTTCTTC
d_gene: TRBD2; j_gene: TRBJ2-1; v_gene: TRBV15; abundance: many; CDR3aa: CATSTPREFYNEQFF; CDR3nt: TGTGCCACCAGTACCCCGCGGGAGTTCTACAATGAGCAGTTCTTC
d_gene: NA; j_gene: TRBJ1-6; v_gene: TRBV5-1; abundance: few; CDR3aa: CASSSVTGSPLHF; CDR3nt: TGCGCCAGCAGCTCTGTGACCGGCTCACCCCTCCACTTT
d_gene: TRBD1; j_gene: TRBJ2-3; v_gene: TRBV7-6; abundance: NA; CDR3aa: CASSLETGIFADTQYF; CDR3nt: TGTGCCAGCAGCTTGGAGACAGGGATCTTTGCAGATACGCAGTATTTT
d_gene: NA; j_gene: TRBJ2-3; v_gene: TRBV12-3/TRBV12-4; abundance: many; CDR3aa: CASNWDTDTQYF; CDR3nt: TGTGCCAGCAATTGGGACACAGATACGCAGTATTTT
d_gene: NA; j_gene: TRBJ1-3; v_gene: TRBV15; abundance: NA; CDR3aa: CATSRAGGRGNTIYF; CDR3nt: TGTGCCACCAGCAGAGCGGGGGGGCGTGGAAACACCATATATTTT
d_gene: TRBD2; j_gene: TRBJ2-1; v_gene: TRBV20-1; abundance: NA; CDR3aa: CSAARLAGGRNEQFF; CDR3nt: TGCAGTGCTGCCCGACTAGCGGGGGGGCGGAATGAGCAGTTCTTC
d_gene: NA; j_gene: TRBJ2-2; v_gene: TRBV5-1; abundance: few; CDR3aa: CASSNTNLYRVKKAGELFF; CDR3nt: TGCGCCAGCAGCAACACCAACTTATACAGGGTTAAGAAAGCCGGGGAGCTGTTTTTT
d_gene: TRBD1; j_gene: TRBJ2-1; v_gene: TRBV7-9; abundance: few; CDR3aa: CASSLTGTGSNEQFF; CDR3nt: TGTGCCAGCAGCCTGACCGGGACAGGGTCGAATGAGCAGTTCTTC
d_gene: NA; j_gene: TRBJ1-4; v_gene: TRBV7-9; abundance: many; CDR3aa: CASSFRGADEKLFF; CDR3nt: TGTGCCAGCAGCTTCCGAGGCGCCGACGAAAAACTGTTTTTT
d_gene: NA; j_gene: TRBJ1-1; v_gene: TRBV29-1; abundance: few; CDR3aa: CSVYGGENTEAFF; CDR3nt: TGCAGCGTTTATGGGGGCGAGAACACTGAAGCTTTCTTT
d_gene: TRBD2; j_gene: TRBJ2-6; v_gene: TRBV12-3/TRBV12-4; abundance: many; CDR3aa: CATVLAGDSGANVLTF; CDR3nt: TGTGCCACGGTACTAGCGGGGGACTCTGGGGCCAACGTCCTGACTTTC
d_gene: NA; j_gene: TRBJ1-6; v_gene: TRBV12-3/TRBV12-4; abundance: many; CDR3aa: CASSWDNYNSPLHF; CDR3nt: TGTGCCAGCAGTTGGGACAACTATAATTCACCCCTCCACTTT
d_gene: TRBD2; j_gene: TRBJ2-1; v_gene: TRBV6-2/TRBV6-3; abundance: few; CDR3aa: CASSYSSGAFNEQFF; CDR3nt: TGTGCCAGCAGTTACTCTAGCGGGGCTTTTAATGAGCAGTTCTTC
d_gene: TRBD1; j_gene: TRBJ1-2; v_gene: TRBV18; abundance: few; CDR3aa: CASSPDREANYGYTF; CDR3nt: TGTGCCAGCTCACCGGACAGGGAGGCTAACTATGGCTACACCTTC
d_gene: TRBD1; j_gene: TRBJ1-3; v_gene: TRBV12-3/TRBV12-4; abundance: few; CDR3aa: CASSIRTDRGRNTIYF; CDR3nt: TGTGCCAGCAGTATCAGGACAGACAGGGGAAGAAACACCATATATTTT
d_gene: NA; j_gene: TRBJ2-4; v_gene: TRBV5-1; abundance: many; CDR3aa: CASSLGALEAKNIQYF; CDR3nt: TGCGCCAGCAGCTTGGGGGCACTTGAAGCCAAAAACATTCAGTACTTC
d_gene: NA; j_gene: TRBJ2-3; v_gene: TRBV7-2; abundance: NA; CDR3aa: CASSLNARVTDTQYF; CDR3nt: TGTGCCAGCAGCTTAAACGCGCGGGTCACAGATACGCAGTATTTT
d_gene: NA; j_gene: TRBJ1-6; v_gene: TRBV7-3; abundance: few; CDR3aa: CASSLKAGTDSPLHF; CDR3nt: TGTGCCAGCAGCTTAAAGGCAGGGACGGATTCACCCCTCCACTTT
d_gene: TRBD1; j_gene: TRBJ2-3; v_gene: TRBV7-3; abundance: once; CDR3aa: CASSVNRGTQYF; CDR3nt: TGTGCCAGCAGCGTTAACAGGGGAACGCAGTATTTT
d_gene: TRBD1; j_gene: TRBJ1-2; v_gene: TRBV5-6; abundance: NA; CDR3aa: CASSLIVQQGAGGYTF; CDR3nt: TGTGCCAGCAGCTTGATTGTGCAACAGGGGGCGGGAGGCTACACCTTC
d_gene: TRBD1; j_gene: TRBJ2-3; v_gene: TRBV5-1; abundance: many; CDR3aa: CASRATGGLGTDTQYF; CDR3nt: TGCGCCAGCAGGGCTACAGGGGGCCTGGGCACAGATACGCAGTATTTT
d_gene: TRBD2; j_gene: TRBJ2-5; v_gene: TRBV7-2; abundance: NA; CDR3aa: CASSVQAGEETQYF; CDR3nt: TGTGCCAGCAGCGTTCAAGCGGGAGAAGAGACCCAGTACTTC